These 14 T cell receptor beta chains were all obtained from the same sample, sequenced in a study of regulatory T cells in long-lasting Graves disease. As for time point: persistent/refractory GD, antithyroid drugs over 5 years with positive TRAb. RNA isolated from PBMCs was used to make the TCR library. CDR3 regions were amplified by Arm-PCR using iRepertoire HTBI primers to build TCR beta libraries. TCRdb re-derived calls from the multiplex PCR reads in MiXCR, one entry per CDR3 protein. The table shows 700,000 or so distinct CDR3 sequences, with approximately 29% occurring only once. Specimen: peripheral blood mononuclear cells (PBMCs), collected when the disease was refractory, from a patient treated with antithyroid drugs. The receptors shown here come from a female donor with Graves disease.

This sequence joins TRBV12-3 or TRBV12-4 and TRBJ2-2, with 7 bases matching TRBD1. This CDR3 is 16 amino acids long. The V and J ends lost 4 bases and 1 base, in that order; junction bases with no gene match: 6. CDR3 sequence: CASSSNRGQNTGELFF. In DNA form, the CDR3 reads TGTGCCAGCAGTTCGAATAGGGGGCAGAACACCGGGGAGCTGTTTTTT.

The CDR3 bases are TGTGCCAGCAGCGCCATACTAGCGGACACAATCTACGAGCAGTACTTC. Its translation: CASSAILADTIYEQYF. The chain joins TRBV3-1 to TRBJ2-7; 8 nucleotides line up with TRBD2. Germline V gene sequence: CDR1 LGHDT, CDR2 YNNKEL (reference sequence). The CDR3 totals 16 residues. Unmatched junction bases numbered 12, after V lost 5 bases and J lost 3 bases.

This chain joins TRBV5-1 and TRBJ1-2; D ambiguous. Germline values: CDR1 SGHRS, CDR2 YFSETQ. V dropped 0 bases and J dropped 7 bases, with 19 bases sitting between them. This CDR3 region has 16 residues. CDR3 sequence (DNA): TGCGCCAGCAGCTTGGATCCCACTCGGCGGGTCGGTGGCTACACCTTC. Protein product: CASSLDPTRRVGGYTF.

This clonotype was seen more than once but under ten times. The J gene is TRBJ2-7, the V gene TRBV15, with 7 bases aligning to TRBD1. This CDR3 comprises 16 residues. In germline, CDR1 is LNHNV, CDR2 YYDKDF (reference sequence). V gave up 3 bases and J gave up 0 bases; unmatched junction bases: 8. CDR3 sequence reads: CATSSDREKSSYEQYF. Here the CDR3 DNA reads TGTGCCACCAGCAGCGACAGGGAAAAGAGCTCCTACGAGCAGTACTTC.

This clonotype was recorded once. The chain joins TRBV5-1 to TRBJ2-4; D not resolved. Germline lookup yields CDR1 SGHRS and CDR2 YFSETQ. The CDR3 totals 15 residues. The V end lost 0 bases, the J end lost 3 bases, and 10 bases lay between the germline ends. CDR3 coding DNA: TGCGCCAGCAGCTTGGCCCTTGGGGACAAAAACATTCAGTACTTC. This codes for CASSLALGDKNIQYF.

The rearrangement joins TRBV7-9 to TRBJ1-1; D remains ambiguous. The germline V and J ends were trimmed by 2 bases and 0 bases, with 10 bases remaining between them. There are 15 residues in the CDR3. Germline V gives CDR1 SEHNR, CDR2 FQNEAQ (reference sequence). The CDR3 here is CASSLYVGLNTEAFF. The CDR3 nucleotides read TGTGCCAGCAGCTTATATGTGGGGTTGAACACTGAAGCTTTCTTT.

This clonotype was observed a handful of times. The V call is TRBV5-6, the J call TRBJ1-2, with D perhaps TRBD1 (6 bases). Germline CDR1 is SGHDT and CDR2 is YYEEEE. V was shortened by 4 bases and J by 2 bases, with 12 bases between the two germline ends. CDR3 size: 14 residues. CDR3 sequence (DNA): TGTGCCAGCAGCGAGGGACACAGAAACTATGGCTACACCTTC. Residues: CASSEGHRNYGYTF.

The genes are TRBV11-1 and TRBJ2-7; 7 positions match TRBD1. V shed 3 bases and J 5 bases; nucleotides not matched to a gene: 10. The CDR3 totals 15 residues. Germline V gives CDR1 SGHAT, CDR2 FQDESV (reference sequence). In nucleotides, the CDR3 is TGTGCCAGCAGCTTCGGACAGGAGAACGTCGACGAGCAGTACTTC. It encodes CASSFGQENVDEQYF.

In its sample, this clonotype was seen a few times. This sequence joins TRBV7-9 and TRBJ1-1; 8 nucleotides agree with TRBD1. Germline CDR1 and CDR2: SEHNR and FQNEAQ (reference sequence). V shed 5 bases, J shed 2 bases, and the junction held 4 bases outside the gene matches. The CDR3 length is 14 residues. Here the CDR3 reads CASSPQGDNTEAFF. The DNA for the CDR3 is TGTGCCAGCAGCCCACAGGGGGATAACACTGAAGCTTTCTTT.

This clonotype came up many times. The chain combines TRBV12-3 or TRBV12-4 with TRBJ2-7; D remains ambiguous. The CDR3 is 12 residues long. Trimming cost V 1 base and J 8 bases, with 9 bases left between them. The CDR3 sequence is CASSLEHVKQYF. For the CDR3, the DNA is TGTGCCAGCAGTTTAGAACACGTCAAGCAGTACTTC.

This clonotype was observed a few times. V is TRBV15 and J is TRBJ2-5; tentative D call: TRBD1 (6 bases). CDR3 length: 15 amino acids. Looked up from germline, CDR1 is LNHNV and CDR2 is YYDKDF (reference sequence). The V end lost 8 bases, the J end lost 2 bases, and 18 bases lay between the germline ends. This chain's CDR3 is CATRRYTGLQETQYF. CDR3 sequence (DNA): TGTGCCACCCGTCGCTATACAGGGTTACAAGAGACCCAGTACTTC.

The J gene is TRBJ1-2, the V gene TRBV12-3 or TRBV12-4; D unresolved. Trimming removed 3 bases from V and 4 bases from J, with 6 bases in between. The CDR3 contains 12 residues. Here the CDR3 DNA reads TGTGCCAGCAGTTTTTTCGGCTATGGCTACACCTTC. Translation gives CASSFFGYGYTF.

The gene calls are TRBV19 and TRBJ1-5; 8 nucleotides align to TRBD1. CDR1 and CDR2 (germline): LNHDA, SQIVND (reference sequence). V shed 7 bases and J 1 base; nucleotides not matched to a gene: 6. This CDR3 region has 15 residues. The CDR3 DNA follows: TGTGCCAGTAACCAGGGGGCGGCAAGCAATCAGCCCCAGCATTTT. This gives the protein CASNQGAASNQPQHF.

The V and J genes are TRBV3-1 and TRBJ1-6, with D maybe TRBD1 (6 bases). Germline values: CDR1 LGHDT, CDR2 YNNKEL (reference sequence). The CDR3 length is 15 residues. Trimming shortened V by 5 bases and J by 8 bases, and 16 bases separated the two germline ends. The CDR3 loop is CASSDYRVLDSPLHF. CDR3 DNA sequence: TGTGCCAGCAGCGATTACAGGGTGTTGGATTCACCCCTCCACTTT.